This entry concerns a single T cell receptor (beta chain). Between the trimmed V and J ends, which lost 3 bases and 6 bases, there was a span of 12 bases. Germline-derived CDR1 and CDR2 are LGHDT and YNNKEL (reference sequence). The CDR3 loop spans 14 amino acids. This record belongs to a study of blood T cell repertoires in COVID-19. The protocol was immunoSEQ multiplex PCR, while the TCRdb copy is restricted to in-frame clones and leaves out a portion. Among about 99,000 clones listed, around 90% were seen once. The TCR sequence derives from a woman aged 55-70 years with acute or convalescent COVID-19. Sequenced material: peripheral blood. The chain joins TRBV3-1 (or the pseudogene TRBV3-2) to TRBJ1-5, with a tentative D call TRBD1 (6 bases). CDR3 sequence: CASSQGGGIQPQHF. DNA of the CDR3: TGTGCCAGCAGCCAGGGAGGGGGTATTCAGCCCCAGCATTTT.